Below, 28 T cell receptor beta chains from the same sample are listed, as sequenced in a study of blood T cells in healthy people across ages. Next came a second PCR, run for about 6 to 12 cycles, which used a sample-barcoded 5' primer along with a J-beta primer mix. TCRdb recomputed calls from the 5' RACE reads with MiXCR, one row per CDR3 protein. The sample includes more than 1 million distinct CDR3 sequences, 35% to 50% of them seen just once. Sequencing was carried out using blood. The receptors come from a woman in her sixties in good health.

The chain carries TRBV20-1 and TRBJ1-5, with D hard to call. CDR3 length: 16 amino acids. V was shortened by 5 bases and J by 2 bases, with 19 bases between the two germline ends. CDR1 and CDR2 from the germline V gene are DFQATT and SNEGSKA (reference sequence). The CDR3 nucleotides are TGCAGTGCTCGCGGCCGCTCAGGATGGGGCAATCAGCCCCAGCATTTT. Translation gives CSARGRSGWGNQPQHF.

Only a few counts were recorded for this clonotype. This chain links TRBV29-1 with TRBJ2-5, with 7 bases fitting TRBD1. The end of the DNA fits TRBJ2-7 better, so the J call may be wrong. This CDR3 spans 17 amino acids. Germline assignment: CDR1 SQVTM and CDR2 ANQGSEA. The CDR3 DNA reads as TGCAGCATTAGACAGGGCGCTTACGCGGGCGATGGAGGCGAGCAGTACTTC. Protein product: CSIRQGAYAGDGGEQYF.

The CDR3 nucleotides read TGTGCCAGCAGCTTAAGACCAGCGGGAAGCCCAGATACGCAGTATTTT. It codes for CASSLRPAGSPDTQYF. The J gene is TRBJ2-3, the V gene TRBV7-9, with TRBD2 matching 7 bases. The length of the CDR3 is 16 residues. Trimming cost V 2 bases and J 4 bases; bases outside gene matches: 9. Germline V gives CDR1 SEHNR, CDR2 FQNEAQ (reference sequence).

The V call is TRBV2, the J call TRBJ2-3; D uncertain. The CDR3 length is 13 residues. Deletions cut 4 bases from V and 5 bases from J, with 10 bases between. From germline, CDR1 is SNHLY and CDR2 FYNNEI. The CDR3 here is CASSAQPGDTQYF. CDR3 DNA: TGTGCCAGCAGTGCCCAACCCGGAGATACGCAGTATTTT.

This clonotype was counted only a few times. The chain employs TRBV7-2 and TRBJ1-2; D unclear. This CDR3 is built from 15 residues. The V end was cut by 1 base, the J end by 6 bases, with 15 bases between. Germline V gene sequence: CDR1 SGHTA, CDR2 FQGNSA. The CDR3 is CASSLDSSRVDGYTF. CDR3 bases: TGTGCCAGCAGCTTAGATTCTTCGCGAGTCGATGGCTACACCTTC.

With regard to this clonotype: Germline is not matched at one junction end, which may reflect a read error. The chain couples TRBV20-1 to TRBJ2-3; TRBD2 aligns across 8 bases. Germline CDR1 DFQATT, CDR2 SNEGSKA (reference sequence). This CDR3 comprises 13 residues. Written as DNA, the CDR3 is TGCAGTGCCCCAAGCGGGAGCACAGATACGGAGTATTTT. It yields the protein CSAPSGSTDTEYF.

This chain joins TRBV5-1 and TRBJ2-7; TRBD2 is a possible D gene (5 bases). The assigned J gene may be wrong: the sequence end matches TRBJ2-5 better. This CDR3 spans 14 amino acids. Per germline, CDR1 SGHRS and CDR2 YFSETQ. CDR3 protein: CASSPAAAAQTQYF. For the CDR3, the DNA is TGCGCCAGCAGCCCGGCCGCAGCGGCCCAGACCCAGTACTTC.

Written as DNA, the CDR3 is TGTGCCAGCAGTCAACTAGCGGGAGAGACAGATACGCAGTATTTT. Translating it yields CASSQLAGETDTQYF. V is TRBV28 and J is TRBJ2-3; 11 bases line up with TRBD2. Germline CDR1 and CDR2: MDHEN and SYDVKM. This CDR3 contains 15 residues. The J segment lost 3 bases and the V segment lost 5 bases, leaving 4 bases of the junction unmatched.

In this sample, this clonotype turned up a few times. In DNA form, the CDR3 reads TGCAGCGGGGGGGGCAGGGAAACTCAATCTGAGCAGTTCTTC. Translated: CSGGGRETQSEQFF. The V call is TRBV29-1, the J call TRBJ2-1, with TRBD2 as a possible D gene (7 bases). Between the trimmed V and J ends, which lost 7 bases and 9 bases, there was a span of 22 bases. The CDR3 totals 14 residues. The germline CDR1 and CDR2 sequences are SQVTM and ANQGSEA.

V gene TRBV21-1 combines with J gene TRBJ2-5; TRBD1, the D gene given by the table, was not confirmed from the DNA. The J call may be faulty, since TRBJ2-7 better matches the DNA end. TRBV21-1 is a pseudogene locus. This CDR3 region has 15 residues. DNA of the CDR3: TGTGCCAGCAGCAAAGGGGAGGGGGCTGGCGACGAGCAGTACTTC. Translation gives CASSKGEGAGDEQYF.

V is TRBV27 and J is TRBJ1-1; no definite D call. This CDR3 is 12 amino acids long. Germline V gene sequence: CDR1 MNHEY, CDR2 SMNVEV (reference sequence). Trimming shortened V by 6 bases and J by 7 bases, and 12 bases separated the two germline ends. The CDR3, as DNA: TGTGCCAGCAGACTCCCTGGGCGTGAAGCTTTCTTT. Translation: CASRLPGREAFF.

The J gene is TRBJ2-1, the V gene TRBV6-5; TRBD2 matches at 10 bases. The DNA end lines up better with TRBJ2-7; the J call may be wrong. Germline CDR1 and CDR2: MNHEY and SVGAGI. The CDR3 is 16 residues long. The CDR3 DNA reads TGTGCCAGCAGCTCAGGGCTAGCGGGAGTTTCGCGTGAGCAGTACTTC. Translated, it gives CASSSGLAGVSREQYF.

In its sample, this clonotype was seen a few times. The J gene is TRBJ1-2, the V gene TRBV5-6; the match to TRBD1 covers 10 bases. Germline CDR1 reads SGHDT; CDR2 reads YYEEEE. The CDR3 has 16 residues. V dropped 2 bases and J dropped 4; count of bases not matched to a gene: 8. The CDR3 nucleotides are TGTGCCAGCAGCTTAGGGGGACAGGGGCGGACCTATGGCTACACCTTC. Its protein product is CASSLGGQGRTYGYTF. The full variable domain, rest sourced from reference TRBV5-6 and TRBJ1-2, is DAGVTQSPTHLIKTRGQQVTLRCSPKSGHDTVSWYQQALGQGPQFIFQYYEEEERQRGNFPDRFSGHQFPNYSSELNVNALLLGDSALYLCASSLGGQGRTYGYTFGSGTRLTVV.

V and J are TRBV12-3 or TRBV12-4 and TRBJ1-5; maybe TRBD1 (6 bases). The ends were cut back, 6 bases at V and 3 bases at J, with 12 bases in the middle. CDR3 length equals 14 residues. The CDR3 sequence: CASRSTGSNQPQHF. The CDR3 nucleotides are TGTGCCAGCAGGTCAACAGGGTCCAATCAGCCCCAGCATTTT.

The rearrangement uses TRBV28 and TRBJ2-3; D may be TRBD2 (5 bases). This CDR3 is built from 15 residues. Germline V gives CDR1 MDHEN, CDR2 SYDVKM. Trimming cost V 2 bases and J 5 bases, with 14 bases left between them. CDR3 amino acids: CASSLAERARDTQYF. The CDR3 bases are TGTGCCAGCAGTTTAGCTGAGAGGGCACGAGATACGCAGTATTTT.

The chain uses TRBV5-1 and TRBJ2-5; tentatively, D is TRBD1 (6 bases). Germline-derived CDR1 and CDR2 are SGHRS and YFSETQ. This CDR3 comprises 14 residues. Trimming removed 3 bases from V and 5 bases from J, with 14 bases in between. CDR3 in amino acids: CASSWSTGIETQYF. The CDR3 region has the DNA TGCGCCAGCAGCTGGTCAACAGGGATTGAGACCCAGTACTTC.

The CDR3 loop is CASSPRDTDAEAFF. Written as DNA, the CDR3 is TGTGCCAGCTCACCACGGGATACGGACGCTGAAGCTTTCTTT. The V and J genes are TRBV18 and TRBJ1-1, with D unresolved. Germline-derived CDR1 and CDR2 are KGHSH and LQKENI. V was cut by 1 base and J by 6 bases, with 12 bases left in between. The length of the CDR3 is 14 residues.

This clonotype showed up just once. This sequence joins TRBV5-1 and TRBJ2-7; TRBD2 matches at 9 bases. Unmatched junction bases numbered 10, after V lost 4 bases and J lost 5 bases. Germline lookup yields CDR1 SGHRS and CDR2 YFSETQ. The CDR3 spans 15 residues. In DNA form, the CDR3 reads TGCGCCAGCAGCGCACTCGGGGCTAGCGGGAACGAGCAGTACTTC. It yields the protein CASSALGASGNEQYF.

The chain combines TRBV2 with TRBJ2-7, with D perhaps matching TRBD2 (7 bases). The J call may be wrong; the DNA end is better matched by TRBJ2-5. Germline V gene data show CDR1 as SNHLY and CDR2 as FYNNEI. CDR3 length equals 15 residues. CDR3 loop: CASKGGRGTQETQYF. The DNA of the CDR3 is TGTGCCAGCAAAGGAGGGAGGGGGACCCAAGAGACCCAGTACTTC.

This clonotype was seen only a few times. The CDR3 here is CAWIYSRGQYF. The CDR3 coding sequence is TGTGCCTGGATCTACAGCCGGGGGCAGTACTTC. The rearrangement uses TRBV30 and TRBJ2-7, with D perhaps TRBD2 (5 bases). CDR1 is GTSNPN and CDR2 is SVGIG in the germline V gene (reference sequence). The V gene lost 4 bases and the J gene lost 9 bases, with 13 bases spanning the gap. The CDR3 spans 11 residues.

Points on this clonotype: The junction departs from germline at one end; a sequencing error may be responsible. The CDR3 DNA follows: TGTGCCGGTAGTATAACCGCAGAAGAGACCCAGTACTTC. Translated, it gives CAGSITAEETQYF. The rearrangement links TRBV19 to TRBJ2-7; D is undetermined. The DNA end is more similar to TRBJ2-5, so the J call may be wrong. Germline assignment: CDR1 LNHDA and CDR2 SQIVND (reference sequence). The CDR3 is made up of 13 amino acids.

This clonotype was picked up a small number of times. The chain couples TRBV9 to TRBJ2-1; a weak D match, TRBD1 (6 bases). V dropped 0 bases and J dropped 3 bases, with 13 bases sitting between them. Germline values: CDR1 SGDLS, CDR2 YYNGEE. The CDR3 sequence is 16 residues long. CDR3 in DNA: TGTGCCAGCAGCGTAGAACAGGGACCCCTCTACAATGAGCAGTTCTTC. This translates into CASSVEQGPLYNEQFF.

The J gene is TRBJ2-7, the V gene TRBV10-3; D call uncertain. The CDR3 sequence is 13 residues long. V shed 3 bases and J shed 1 base, with 7 bases lying between them. CDR1 and CDR2 from the germline V gene are ENHRY and SYGVKD. The CDR3 DNA reads as TGTGCCATCAGTGAAGACCCTTCCTACGAGCAGTACTTC. This encodes CAISEDPSYEQYF.

This clonotype was counted a few times. This chain joins TRBV12-3 or TRBV12-4 and TRBJ1-2; D is uncertain. This CDR3 is 13 amino acids long. The ends were cut back, 0 bases at V and 4 bases at J, with 6 bases in the middle. The CDR3 loop reads CASSLAGLYGYTF. The CDR3, as DNA: TGTGCCAGCAGTTTAGCCGGACTCTATGGCTACACCTTC.

The chain employs TRBV5-1 and TRBJ1-6; D is unresolved. The length of the CDR3 is 15 residues. CDR1 is SGHRS, CDR2 YFSETQ, per germline. Trimming removed 3 bases from V and 7 bases from J, with 14 bases in between. This CDR3 reads CASSSDTSRNSPLHF. CDR3 nucleotides: TGCGCCAGCAGCTCAGATACCTCGCGGAATTCACCCCTCCACTTT.

The rearrangement joins TRBV27 to TRBJ1-6, with TRBD1 identical over 9 bases. The CDR3 consists of 19 residues. Germline assignment: CDR1 MNHEY and CDR2 SMNVEV (reference sequence). The V segment lost 7 bases and the J segment 0 bases; nucleotides outside the gene matches: 13. The CDR3 reads CASTYGTGGSGSYNSPLHF. The CDR3 bases are TGTGCCAGCACATATGGTACAGGGGGCAGCGGCTCCTATAATTCACCCCTCCACTTT.

This clonotype was counted only a few times. The gene calls are TRBV24-1 and TRBJ2-1, with 10 bases aligning to TRBD2. The germline CDR1 and CDR2 sequences are KGHDR and SFDVKD. Trimming took 5 bases from V and 0 from J; bases not matched to a gene: 3. This CDR3 has 16 amino acids. Written as DNA, the CDR3 is TGTGCCACCAGTGTGGCTAGCGGGAGCTCCTACAATGAGCAGTTCTTC. Translating gives CATSVASGSSYNEQFF.

The gene calls are TRBV7-9 and TRBJ2-1; weak D call: TRBD1 (6 bases). Per germline, CDR1 SEHNR and CDR2 FQNEAQ (reference sequence). The ends were cut back, 5 bases at V and 3 bases at J, with 17 bases in the middle. The CDR3 extends over 16 amino acids. The DNA of the CDR3 is TGTGCCAGCAGCCAGTCTAGTGGACAGTTCTACAATGAGCAGTTCTTC. Translated: CASSQSSGQFYNEQFF. Looking up the rest from reference TRBV7-9 and TRBJ2-1 gives the full variable domain: DTGVSQNPRHKITKRGQNVTFRCDPISEHNRLYWYRQTLGQGPEFLTYFQNEAQLEKSRLLSDRFSAERPKGSFSTLEIQRTEQGDSAMYLCASSQSSGQFYNEQFFGPGTRLTVL.